At least ten counts were recorded for the clone carrying this T cell receptor beta chain. What it binds is unknown. A junction boundary mismatches the germline segment, possibly from a read error. Read data end 3 residues before the CDR3 end; the end is taken from the germline J gene. This record comes from a study of T cell clonality in common variable immunodeficiency. Overall study findings and caveats: Repertoire-complication correlations in CVID were limited by patient heterogeneity. Compared with healthy controls, CVID subjects showed increased TCRbeta clonality, mostly in about a third.

Assay: immunoSEQ multiplex PCR; the TCRdb copy retains only in-frame clones and omits some. Recorded here are approximately 50,000 clones, with no singletons, and the ten leading clones hold approximately 0.84%. Per the germline V gene, CDR1 is LGHNA and CDR2 is YNFKEQ. The CDR3 sequence is 15 residues long. Most patients and controls had Caucasian heritage. The chain couples TRBV4-2 to TRBJ1-4; possible D gene TRBD1, 5 bases. The sample taken for sequencing was peripheral blood mononuclear cells. This TCR was sampled from a person aged 18 to 70 in good health. Partial CDR3 DNA: TGCGCCAGCAGCCCGCGAAGGGGCGCAGGTGAAAAA. Translated, it gives CASSPRRGAGEK. The entire CDR3 reads CASSPRRGAGEKLFF.